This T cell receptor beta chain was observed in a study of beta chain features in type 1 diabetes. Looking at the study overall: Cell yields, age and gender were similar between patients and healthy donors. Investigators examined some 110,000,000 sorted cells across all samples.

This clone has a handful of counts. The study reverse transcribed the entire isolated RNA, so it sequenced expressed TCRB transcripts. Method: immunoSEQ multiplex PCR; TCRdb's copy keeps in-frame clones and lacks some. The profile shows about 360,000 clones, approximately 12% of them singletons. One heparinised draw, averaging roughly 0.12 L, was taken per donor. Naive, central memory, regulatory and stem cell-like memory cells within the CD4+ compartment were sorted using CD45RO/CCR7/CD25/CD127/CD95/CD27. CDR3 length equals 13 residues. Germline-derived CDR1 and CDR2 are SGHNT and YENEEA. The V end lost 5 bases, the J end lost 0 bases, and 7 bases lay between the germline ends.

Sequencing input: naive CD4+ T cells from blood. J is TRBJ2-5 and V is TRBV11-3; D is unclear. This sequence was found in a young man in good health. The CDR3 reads CASSLRYQETQYF. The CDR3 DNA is TGTGCCAGCAGCCTCCGGTACCAAGAGACCCAGTACTTC.